Shown below are 31 T cell receptor beta chains from a single sample sequenced in a study of cytomegalovirus exposure and HLA in healthy donors. 60 Vbeta and 13 Jbeta primers were used in PCR. Using immunoSEQ multiplex PCR, the repertoire was profiled, and TCRdb retains in-frame clones only, with some absent. The sample holds about 140,000 clones, more than 60% seen once. Sequenced input: PBMCs. The receptors stem from a woman aged 55-70 years in good health and CMV-seronegative.

The chain joins TRBV5-1 to TRBJ1-5; TRBD1 agrees at 7 bases. V lost 4 bases, J lost 5 bases, and 6 bases stayed unmatched. The CDR3 is 14 amino acids. Germline V gene sequence: CDR1 SGHRS, CDR2 YFSETQ. CDR3 residues: CASSPTGRYQPQHF. The CDR3 DNA follows: TGCGCCAGCAGCCCGACAGGGAGGTATCAGCCCCAGCATTTT.

The count of this clone is one. The chain uses TRBV19 and TRBJ1-4, with a weak D call TRBD1 (6 bases). This CDR3 region has 14 residues. The V end was cut by 6 bases, the J end by 8 bases, with 16 bases between. Germline V gene data show CDR1 as LNHDA and CDR2 as SQIVND (reference sequence). CDR3 sequence: CASRFRGGFEKLFF. The DNA of the CDR3 is TGTGCCAGTAGGTTCCGAGGGGGATTCGAAAAACTGTTTTTT.

This chain connects TRBV19 to TRBJ2-1; 9 nucleotides align to TRBD2. CDR3 length equals 15 residues. Germline CDR1 reads LNHDA; CDR2 reads SQIVND (reference sequence). The ends lost 3 bases at V and 7 bases at J; junction bases unmatched: 7. The CDR3 nucleotides are TGTGCCAGTAGTATCATTAGCGGGGGTGGGAATGAGCAGTTCTTC. It yields the protein CASSIISGGGNEQFF.

The rearrangement joins TRBV5-1 to TRBJ2-2; the D gene is possibly TRBD2 (6 bases). The CDR3 runs to 13 residues. V was pared by 5 bases and J by 7 bases, with 12 bases between. Germline V gene sequence: CDR1 SGHRS, CDR2 YFSETQ. Here the CDR3 reads CASRGLEGGELFF. The CDR3 DNA follows: TGCGCCAGCAGGGGCCTGGAGGGCGGGGAGCTGTTTTTT. The complete variable domain, with remaining parts taken from reference TRBV5-1 and TRBJ2-2, reads KAGVTQTPRYLIKTRGQQVTLSCSPISGHRSVSWYQQTPGQGLQFLFEYFSETQRNKGNFPGRFSGRQFSNSRSEMNVSTLELGDSALYLCASRGLEGGELFFGEGSRLTVL.

V and J are TRBV10-2 and TRBJ2-2; 10 bases match TRBD1. The CDR3 length is 16 residues. V lost 6 bases to trimming and J lost 4 bases; unmatched junction nucleotides: 8. The germline V gene has CDR1 WSHSY and CDR2 SAAADI. The CDR3 DNA sequence: TGCGCCAGCAGCCCCGGGACAGGGGTCGGCACCGGGGAGCTGTTTTTT. This encodes CASSPGTGVGTGELFF.

CDR3 sequence reads: CASSRTSSYNEQFF. CDR3 bases: TGTGCCAGCAGCAGGACTAGCTCCTACAATGAGCAGTTCTTC. This chain links TRBV11-2 with TRBJ2-1, with TRBD2 matching 7 bases. This CDR3 contains 14 residues. CDR1 and CDR2 from the germline V gene are SGHAT and FQNNGV. V trimming: 5 bases; J trimming: 0 bases; junction bases outside the gene matches: 1.

Here the CDR3 DNA reads TGCGCCAGCAGCCCTCTGGTAGGACTGAACACCGGGGAGCTGTTTTTT. Translating gives CASSPLVGLNTGELFF. This sequence joins TRBV5-1 and TRBJ2-2, with D perhaps matching TRBD2 (5 bases). V was trimmed by 4 bases and J by 1 base, leaving 14 bases between them. Germline values: CDR1 SGHRS, CDR2 YFSETQ. This CDR3 comprises 16 residues.

There are a few counts of this clone. The chain has TRBV5-1 and TRBJ1-1, with D possibly TRBD1 on 5 matching bases. V gave up 2 bases and J gave up 2 bases, with 13 bases separating them. Per germline, CDR1 SGHRS and CDR2 YFSETQ. This CDR3 spans 15 amino acids. The DNA of the CDR3 is TGCGCCAGCAGCTTAACACCGGGACTCAACACTGAAGCTTTCTTT. Its protein is CASSLTPGLNTEAFF.

This chain uses TRBV6-1 with TRBJ1-5, with D unclear. Trimming shortened V by 3 bases and J by 7 bases, and 7 bases separated the two germline ends. The length of the CDR3 is 12 residues. The germline V gene has CDR1 MNHNS and CDR2 SASEGT. The CDR3 DNA reads as TGTGCCAGCAGTGAGTCCAGGCAGCCCCAGCATTTT. Protein product: CASSESRQPQHF.

V gene TRBV5-4 combines with J gene TRBJ2-3, with TRBD2 matching over 9 bases. Germline V gives CDR1 SGHNT, CDR2 YYREEE (reference sequence). The CDR3 totals 13 residues. After removal of 7 bases from V and 5 bases from J, the junction contained 5 bases not matched to a gene. As DNA, the CDR3 is TGTGCCAGCGCGCGGGGGGGCTTAGATACGCAGTATTTT. Amino acid sequence: CASARGGLDTQYF.

This clone was counted between two and nine times. The V gene is TRBV19, the J gene TRBJ2-5, with 9 nucleotides matching TRBD1. V lost 3 bases and J lost 0; bases outside the gene matches: 20. The CDR3 has 21 amino acids. CDR1 LNHDA and CDR2 SQIVND come from the germline V gene (reference sequence). This CDR3 is CASSISRDRDRSGLYQETQYF. The CDR3 nucleotides read TGTGCCAGTAGTATTTCCCGGGACAGGGATCGAAGCGGGCTGTACCAAGAGACCCAGTACTTC. The full variable domain, completed using reference TRBV19 and TRBJ2-5, is DGGITQSPKYLFRKEGQNVTLSCEQNLNHDAMYWYRQDPGQGLRLIYYSQIVNDFQKGDIAEGYSVSREKKESFPLTVTSAQKNPTAFYLCASSISRDRDRSGLYQETQYFGPGTRLLVL.

The rearrangement uses TRBV18 and TRBJ1-2; TRBD1 might be the D (5 bases). The CDR3 sequence is 13 residues long. Looked up from germline, CDR1 is KGHSH and CDR2 is LQKENI. Trimming pared 1 base from V and 6 bases from J, leaving 9 bases between. The CDR3 loop reads CASSPRQGDGYTF. CDR3 bases: TGTGCCAGCTCACCACGGCAGGGTGATGGCTACACCTTC.

The chain combines TRBV2 with TRBJ1-1, with 7 bases fitting TRBD1. This CDR3 has 14 amino acids. The germline CDR1 and CDR2 sequences are SNHLY and FYNNEI. Losses at the gene ends were 1 base for V and 1 base for J; bases not matched to a gene: 0. CDR3: CASSEGTGNTEAFF. The CDR3 DNA is TGTGCCAGCAGTGAAGGGACAGGGAACACTGAAGCTTTCTTT.

CDR3 region: CASSLGSSRGELFF. As DNA, the CDR3 is TGTGCCAGCAGCTTGGGCAGCAGCCGAGGGGAGCTGTTTTTT. The J gene is TRBJ2-2, the V gene TRBV7-3, with D unresolved. Trimming took off 3 bases at V and 8 bases at J, with 13 bases between the two ends. The length of the CDR3 is 14 residues. CDR1 and CDR2 from the germline V gene are SGHTA and FQGTGA. Supplemented by reference TRBV7-3 and TRBJ2-2, the full variable domain reads GAGVSQTPSNKVTEKGKYVELRCDPISGHTALYWYRQSLGQGPEFLIYFQGTGAADDSGLPNDRFFAVRPEGSVSTLKIQRTERGDSAVYLCASSLGSSRGELFFGEGSRLTVL.

This chain uses TRBV9 with TRBJ2-7; TRBD2 aligns across 7 bases. V dropped 2 bases and J dropped 3; count of bases not matched to a gene: 5. CDR1 SGDLS and CDR2 YYNGEE come from the germline V gene. CDR3 length: 14 amino acids. In nucleotides, the CDR3 is TGTGCCAGCAGCGTTGGGGGGGGGAACTACGAGCAGTACTTC. It codes for CASSVGGGNYEQYF.

The chain joins TRBV7-2 to TRBJ1-2; 10 positions match TRBD1. In germline, CDR1 is SGHTA, CDR2 FQGNSA. CDR3 length equals 15 residues. Trimming took 7 bases from V and 7 from J; bases not matched to a gene: 12. The CDR3 DNA is TGTGCCAGCACTCGCCCCGGGACAGGGGTATCTGGCTACACCTTC. It codes for CASTRPGTGVSGYTF.

The chain links TRBV28 to TRBJ1-5; the match to TRBD1 covers 10 bases. This CDR3 has 16 residues. V lost 1 base, J lost 2 bases, and 2 bases stayed unmatched. CDR1 MDHEN and CDR2 SYDVKM come from the germline V gene. In DNA, the CDR3 is TGTGCCAGCAGTTTATACGGACAGGGGGGCAATCAGCCCCAGCATTTT. Protein: CASSLYGQGGNQPQHF. The variable domain in full, with the rest retrieved from reference TRBV28 and TRBJ1-5, is DVKVTQSSRYLVKRTGEKVFLECVQDMDHENMFWYRQDPGLGLRLIYFSYDVKMKEKGDIPEGYSVSREKKERFSLILESASTNQTSMYLCASSLYGQGGNQPQHFGDGTRLSIL.

This sequence joins TRBV6-5 and TRBJ2-3; no firm D call. CDR3 length: 13 amino acids. The V and J ends lost 0 bases and 4 bases respectively, with 5 bases between them. From germline, CDR1 is MNHEY and CDR2 SVGAGI. The CDR3 spells CASSYSIADTQYF. The DNA of the CDR3 is TGTGCCAGCAGTTACTCCATAGCAGATACGCAGTATTTT.

DNA for the CDR3: TGTGCCAGCAGCTTAGGGACAGGGGTTGACATTCAGTACTTC. Its protein is CASSLGTGVDIQYF. This chain connects TRBV7-9 to TRBJ2-4, with 9 nucleotides matching TRBD1. The V gene end was trimmed by 1 base and the J gene end by 8 bases; junction bases not matched to a gene: 3. CDR3 length equals 14 residues. Germline V gene sequence: CDR1 SEHNR, CDR2 FQNEAQ (reference sequence).

This chain links TRBV19 with TRBJ2-1; 7 nucleotides match TRBD1. The CDR3 runs 15 residues. V was pared by 5 bases and J by 5 bases, with 9 bases of the junction left unmatched. The V gene's germline CDR1 is LNHDA and CDR2 SQIVND (reference sequence). The chain's CDR3 is CASSDPGQRHNEQFF. In DNA, the CDR3 is TGTGCCAGTAGTGACCCGGGACAGCGACACAATGAGCAGTTCTTC.

A word on this clone: Compared with germline, one end of the junction differs, possibly owing to a read error. This chain joins TRBV5-6 and TRBJ2-5, with D perhaps matching TRBD1 (6 bases). The germline V gene has CDR1 SGHDT and CDR2 YYEEEE. The CDR3 sequence is 13 residues long. In DNA form, the CDR3 reads TGTGCCAGCAGCCCTCAGGGGAGAGAGGCCCAGTACTTC. This translates into CASSPQGREAQYF.

The gene calls are TRBV6-1 and TRBJ2-7; 8 positions agree with TRBD2. The CDR3 is 11 amino acids. J lost 3 bases, V lost 11 bases, and 3 bases had no gene match. Germline V gene data show CDR1 as MNHNS and CDR2 as SASEGT. CDR3 DNA sequence: TGTGCCCACGGGAGGGTCTACGAGCAGTACTTC. This encodes CAHGRVYEQYF.

In regard to this clone: An end of the junction differs from the germline gene, which may be a read error. The V call is TRBV15, the J call TRBJ2-7; D is unresolved. The CDR3 consists of 13 residues. CDR1 and CDR2 (germline): LNHNV, YYDKDF (reference sequence). The CDR3 bases are TGTGCCACCAACCCGGCTCCCGCCTACGAGCGGTACTTC. The encoded protein is CATNPAPAYERYF.

In this sample, this clone turned up once. V usage is TRBV7-2 and J usage is TRBJ2-1, with 10 bases lining up with TRBD1. CDR3 size: 15 residues. CDR1 and CDR2 from the germline V gene are SGHTA and FQGNSA. Trimming cost V 5 bases and J 4 bases; bases outside gene matches: 5. CDR3 bases: TGTGCCAGCAGCCTCGGACAGGGGGTGTACAATGAGCAGTTCTTC. It translates to CASSLGQGVYNEQFF.

The rearrangement joins TRBV19 to TRBJ2-2; TRBD1 matches at 10 bases. V trimming: 4 bases; J trimming: 5 bases; junction bases outside the gene matches: 10. This CDR3 contains 17 residues. Germline V gene lookup returns CDR1 LNHDA and CDR2 SQIVND (reference sequence). The CDR3 is CASSTRRQGAITGELFF. The DNA for the CDR3 is TGTGCCAGTAGTACCCGTCGACAGGGGGCGATAACCGGGGAGCTGTTTTTT.

This clone was seen only once. This chain connects TRBV19 to TRBJ1-5; TRBD1 is a possible D gene (5 bases). Trimming shortened V by 3 bases and J by 5 bases, and 17 bases separated the two germline ends. CDR1 is LNHDA, CDR2 SQIVND, per germline (reference sequence). CDR3 length: 16 amino acids. The CDR3 coding sequence is TGTGCCAGTAGTATTCGGGCCGGGACTCGCGATCAGCCCCAGCATTTT. Translating gives CASSIRAGTRDQPQHF.

V and J are TRBV7-2 and TRBJ1-5; 7 bases map to TRBD1. The CDR3 has 14 amino acids. V shed 2 bases, J shed 7 bases, and the junction held 5 bases outside the gene matches. From germline, CDR1 is SGHTA and CDR2 FQGNSA. CDR3 protein: CASSLTQGGQPQHF. Written as DNA, the CDR3 is TGTGCCAGCAGCTTAACGCAGGGGGGCCAGCCCCAGCATTTT.

The chain has TRBV2 and TRBJ1-5, with 7 bases lining up with TRBD1. CDR1 SNHLY and CDR2 FYNNEI come from the germline V gene. The length of the CDR3 is 14 residues. J was trimmed by 6 bases and V by 6 bases; bases with no gene match: 8. Here the CDR3 reads CASSVQGLSQPQHF. The DNA for the CDR3 is TGTGCCAGCAGCGTACAGGGGTTAAGTCAGCCCCAGCATTTT.

This clone was seen a handful of times. The rearrangement joins TRBV7-9 to TRBJ2-4; 9 bases agree with TRBD1. Germline CDR1 and CDR2: SEHNR and FQNEAQ (reference sequence). The CDR3 has 16 amino acids. V was clipped by 4 bases and J by 5 bases; unmatched bases: 9. The CDR3 bases are TGTGCCAGCAGCTCAGGGACAGGGTATCCCCAAAACATTCAGTACTTC. This codes for CASSSGTGYPQNIQYF.

The chain recombines TRBV12-5 with TRBJ1-6; 10 bases map to TRBD1. Germline CDR1 reads LGHNT; CDR2 reads FRNRAP. This CDR3 contains 18 residues. The CDR3 protein is CAPRTGGESKSYNSPLHF. For the CDR3, the DNA is TGTGCCCCCAGGACAGGGGGTGAGTCTAAATCCTATAATTCACCCCTCCACTTT. The full variable domain, its missing parts supplied by reference TRBV12-5 and TRBJ1-6, is DARVTQTPRHKVTEMGQEVTMRCQPILGHNTVFWYRQTMMQGLELLAYFRNRAPLDDSGMPKDRFSAEMPDATLATLKIQPSEPRDSAVYFCAPRTGGESKSYNSPLHFGNGTRLTVT.

The V call is TRBV21-1, the J call TRBJ2-7; the table's D call of TRBD2 was not tested on the DNA. TRBV21-1 is assigned pseudogene status. This CDR3 is 14 amino acids long. The chain's CDR3 is CASSKVAPSYEQYF. CDR3 DNA sequence: TGTGCCAGCAGCAAAGTCGCGCCCTCCTACGAGCAGTACTTC.